This T cell receptor beta chain was documented in a study of shared clonotypes between healthy human individuals. Study results and caveats: On the whole, naive subsets had larger estimated richness than memory subsets had.

Comments on this clone: Antigen unknown. Other DNA sequences within the sample encode an identical CDR3.

Here immunoSEQ multiplex PCR was the method, and the copy in TCRdb shows in-frame clones only, minus some. The data contain 550,000 to 800,000 clones, approximately 79% of them singletons. This CDR3 is built from 13 residues. Trimming stripped 0 bases from V and 7 bases from J, with 8 bases between. Germline assignment: CDR1 SGHRS and CDR2 YFSETQ. The genes are TRBV5-1 and TRBJ2-1, with D hard to call. Input material: memory CD4+ T cells sorted from blood. Indicated subset: CD45RA-negative fraction. The TCR sequence derives from a woman in her 30s in good health. The CDR3 sequence is CASSLGSSNEQFF. CDR3 DNA sequence: TGCGCCAGCAGCTTGGGCAGCTCTAATGAGCAGTTCTTC.